The 29 T cell receptor beta chains in this list originate from one sample, sequenced in a study of blood T cells in healthy people across ages. The use of a sample-barcoded 5' primer and a J-beta primer mix characterized a second PCR of roughly 7 to 12 cycles. TCRdb recomputed calls from the 5' RACE reads with MiXCR, one row per CDR3 protein. This sample has approximately 350,000 distinct CDR3 sequences, with about 52% found just once. Sequencing input: blood. All receptors derive from a man aged 55 to 70 in good health.

V is TRBV28 and J is TRBJ2-7; D is uncertain. Trimming shortened V by 5 bases and J by 7 bases, and 12 bases separated the two germline ends. This CDR3 region has 12 residues. CDR1 and CDR2 from the germline V gene are MDHEN and SYDVKM. CDR3 in DNA: TGTGCCAGCAGTGGCCAACACAATGAGCAGTACTTC. Protein product: CASSGQHNEQYF.

The chain has TRBV20-1 and TRBJ2-7; tentative D call: TRBD2 (5 bases). The CDR3 extends over 14 amino acids. The germline V gene encodes CDR1 DFQATT and CDR2 SNEGSKA (reference sequence). With 6 bases removed from V and 4 bases from J, the gap between germline ends came to 19 bases. This CDR3 is CSAKSRVGEYEQYF. CDR3 sequence (DNA): TGCAGTGCCAAAAGTCGGGTGGGAGAGTACGAGCAGTACTTC.

This chain connects TRBV2 to TRBJ2-7; possibly TRBD2 for D (6 bases). The CDR3 runs 15 residues. The germline V gene encodes CDR1 SNHLY and CDR2 FYNNEI. The V and J ends lost 3 bases and 6 bases respectively, with 18 bases between them. CDR3 sequence: CASSDDGGPGGEQYF. DNA of the CDR3: TGTGCCAGCAGTGATGACGGAGGGCCAGGAGGCGAGCAGTACTTC.

This clonotype was observed many times. CDR3 in DNA: TGTGCCAGCAGCCCAGGGGCGGCTTTAAACTATGGCTACACCTTC. Translated: CASSPGAALNYGYTF. V is TRBV3-1 and J is TRBJ1-2; perhaps TRBD1 as D (6 bases). Trimming cost V 4 bases and J 2 bases, with 14 bases left between them. CDR1 is LGHDT, CDR2 YNNKEL, per germline (reference sequence). The CDR3 runs 15 residues.

A few counts support this clonotype. V usage is TRBV18 and J usage is TRBJ2-7, with D possibly being TRBD1 or TRBD2 (5 bases each). The CDR3 loop spans 16 amino acids. Looked up from germline, CDR1 is KGHSH and CDR2 is LQKENI. V was clipped by 2 bases and J by 3 bases, with 17 bases between them. CDR3 sequence: CASSPWGNRQGYEQYF. CDR3 in DNA: TGTGCCAGCTCACCATGGGGGAACCGCCAGGGCTACGAGCAGTACTTC. The entire variable domain, with the rest obtained from reference TRBV18 and TRBJ2-7, is as follows: NAGVMQNPRHLVRRRGQEARLRCSPMKGHSHVYWYRQLPEEGLKFMVYLQKENIIDESGMPKERFSAEFPKEGPSILRIQQVVRGDSAAYFCASSPWGNRQGYEQYFGPGTRLTVT.

The chain recombines TRBV18 with TRBJ2-4; TRBD1 matches at 8 bases. The closer fit of TRBJ2-7 to the DNA end suggests the J call may be wrong. Looked up from germline, CDR1 is KGHSH and CDR2 is LQKENI. The CDR3 length is 15 residues. The DNA for the CDR3 is TGTGCCAGCTCGCAGGCAGGGGGCGTTTATGGCGAGCAGTACTTC. Protein: CASSQAGGVYGEQYF.

This clonotype has a count of ten or more. J is TRBJ1-2 and V is TRBV18; D gene uncertain. Between the trimmed V and J ends, which lost 2 bases and 3 bases, there was a span of 13 bases. The germline gives CDR1 KGHSH, CDR2 LQKENI. The CDR3 has 15 amino acids. In DNA form, the CDR3 reads TGTGCCAGCTCACCAGAGGCGATTAACGACTATGGCTACACCTTC. Residues: CASSPEAINDYGYTF. The entire variable domain, with the rest obtained from reference TRBV18 and TRBJ1-2, is as follows: NAGVMQNPRHLVRRRGQEARLRCSPMKGHSHVYWYRQLPEEGLKFMVYLQKENIIDESGMPKERFSAEFPKEGPSILRIQQVVRGDSAAYFCASSPEAINDYGYTFGSGTRLTVV.

The V gene is TRBV29-1, the J gene TRBJ2-3; 12 bases line up with TRBD2. Germline V gene sequence: CDR1 SQVTM, CDR2 ANQGSEA. This CDR3 comprises 13 residues. The V gene end was trimmed by 8 bases and the J gene end by 4 bases; junction bases not matched to a gene: 4. The CDR3 region has the DNA TGCAGCCCTAGCGGGGGGGCGGCAGATACGCAGTATTTT. Its translation: CSPSGGAADTQYF.

The V and J genes are TRBV7-2 and TRBJ2-5; maybe TRBD2 (5 bases). CDR1 SGHTA and CDR2 FQGNSA come from the germline V gene. Trimming stripped 5 bases from V and 5 bases from J, with 15 bases between. CDR3 length equals 14 residues. CDR3 DNA: TGTGCCAGCAGCCTACCCGGGCGGGTTGAGACCCAGTACTTC. Residues: CASSLPGRVETQYF. The whole variable domain, remainder taken from reference TRBV7-2 and TRBJ2-5, is GAGVSQSPSNKVTEKGKDVELRCDPISGHTALYWYRQSLGQGLEFLIYFQGNSAPDKSGLPSDRFSAERTGGSVSTLTIQRTQQEDSAVYLCASSLPGRVETQYFGPGTRLLVL.

The rearrangement uses TRBV2 and TRBJ1-2; possible D gene TRBD1, 6 bases. Germline V gene lookup returns CDR1 SNHLY and CDR2 FYNNEI. Trimming stripped 7 bases from V and 7 bases from J, with 25 bases between. CDR3 length: 16 amino acids. In DNA, the CDR3 is TGTGCCAGCACCGAGGGCCTCAGGGGCGGACTGGGTGGCTACACCTTC. This gives the protein CASTEGLRGGLGGYTF. Together with reference TRBV2 and TRBJ1-2, the CDR3 gives the full variable domain: EPEVTQTPSHQVTQMGQEVILRCVPISNHLYFYWYRQILGQKVEFLVSFYNNEISEKSEIFDDQFSVERPDGSNFTLKIRSTKLEDSAMYFCASTEGLRGGLGGYTFGSGTRLTVV.

The count of this clonotype is one. CDR3 sequence (DNA): TGTGCCAGCATCCCGGCGCTAGCGGGAGTCAATGAGCAGTTCTTC. The encoded protein is CASIPALAGVNEQFF. The genes are TRBV27 and TRBJ2-1, with 10 bases lining up with TRBD2. The germline CDR1 and CDR2 sequences are MNHEY and SMNVEV (reference sequence). Trimming removed 7 bases from V and 6 bases from J; junction bases left unmatched: 9. CDR3 length: 15 residues.

The chain employs TRBV5-1 and TRBJ2-5, with no clear D. V dropped 2 bases and J dropped 2 bases, with 4 bases sitting between them. The CDR3 covers 12 residues. From germline, CDR1 is SGHRS and CDR2 YFSETQ. The CDR3 spells CASSFDQETQYF. DNA for the CDR3: TGCGCCAGCAGCTTTGATCAAGAGACCCAGTACTTC.

The chain carries TRBV20-1 and TRBJ2-3; 7 nucleotides agree with TRBD2. V trimming: 3 bases; J trimming: 0 bases; junction bases outside the gene matches: 6. The CDR3 spans 15 residues. Germline-derived CDR1 and CDR2 are DFQATT and SNEGSKA (reference sequence). The CDR3 sequence is CSASRSGASTDTQYF. DNA for the CDR3: TGCAGTGCTAGCCGCAGCGGGGCCAGCACAGATACGCAGTATTTT.

Written as DNA, the CDR3 is TGCAGTGCTAGAGTGGGGGGAGATACGCAGTATTTT. Protein product: CSARVGGDTQYF. V and J are TRBV20-1 and TRBJ2-3; D may be TRBD2 (6 bases). The V end was cut by 1 base, the J end by 5 bases, with 7 bases between. This CDR3 contains 12 residues. The germline V gene encodes CDR1 DFQATT and CDR2 SNEGSKA (reference sequence).

This clonotype showed up just a few times. V gene TRBV7-2 combines with J gene TRBJ2-1; D is unresolved. Germline V lookup: CDR1 SGHTA, CDR2 FQGNSA. V was pared by 3 bases and J by 9 bases, with 9 bases between. This CDR3 region has 12 residues. The CDR3 DNA sequence: TGTGCCAGCAGCTTTTCCGTGGGTGAGCAGTTCTTC. Protein: CASSFSVGEQFF.

J is TRBJ2-7 and V is TRBV4-3, with D uncertain. V was clipped by 6 bases and J by 2 bases, with 17 bases between them. This CDR3 is 15 amino acids long. In germline, CDR1 is LGHNA, CDR2 YSLEER. The CDR3 region has the DNA TGCGCCAGCAGAACCTTCCCCGGCGCCACCTACGAGCAGTACTTC. Its translation: CASRTFPGATYEQYF.

This clonotype has just one count. The chain has TRBV15 and TRBJ2-1; 8 nucleotides match TRBD1. Trimming removed 3 bases from V and 3 bases from J; junction bases left unmatched: 4. The germline gives CDR1 LNHNV, CDR2 YYDKDF (reference sequence). The CDR3 has 15 residues. In DNA, the CDR3 is TGTGCCACCAGCAGCAGGGGGCACGGCTACAATGAGCAGTTCTTC. This translates into CATSSRGHGYNEQFF.

The V call is TRBV29-1, the J call TRBJ2-7; TRBD1 agrees at 9 bases. V shed 4 bases and J 3 bases; nucleotides not matched to a gene: 4. CDR1 and CDR2 (germline): SQVTM, ANQGSEA. The CDR3 length is 13 residues. The CDR3, as DNA: TGCAGCGTTGGACAGGGGGTCAACTACGAGCAGTACTTC. Amino acid sequence: CSVGQGVNYEQYF.

Only a few counts were recorded for this clonotype. The chain is built from TRBV6-6 and TRBJ2-5; the D call may be TRBD1 or TRBD2 (7 bases each). V was pared by 5 bases and J by 11 bases, with 15 bases between. This CDR3 region has 12 residues. CDR1 MNHNY and CDR2 SVGAGI come from the germline V gene (reference sequence). The CDR3 bases are TGTGCCAGCAGTGCACAGGGGCGGGAGCAGTACTTC. Encoded protein: CASSAQGREQYF.

This clonotype appeared many times. The J gene is TRBJ2-3, the V gene TRBV14, with D perhaps given as TRBD1 or TRBD2 (6 bases each). The length of the CDR3 is 13 residues. Trimming removed 4 bases from V and 9 bases from J, with 14 bases in between. Germline V gene sequence: CDR1 SGHDN, CDR2 FVKESK. The CDR3 nucleotides are TGTGCCAGCAGCCCATTTGACGGGGGCACGCAGTATTTT. Protein sequence: CASSPFDGGTQYF.

The genes are TRBV12-3 or TRBV12-4 and TRBJ1-2, with a weak D call TRBD1 (6 bases). The CDR3 has 14 amino acids. V was shortened by 6 bases and J by 0 bases, with 11 bases between the two germline ends. CDR3 sequence: CASRQGSTNYGYTF. In nucleotides, the CDR3 is TGTGCCAGCAGGCAGGGGAGCACTAACTATGGCTACACCTTC.

V and J are TRBV10-3 and TRBJ2-7, with D unresolved. The CDR3 loop spans 13 amino acids. Looked up from germline, CDR1 is ENHRY and CDR2 is SYGVKD. With 7 bases removed from V and 0 bases from J, the gap between germline ends came to 10 bases. CDR3 sequence: CAIKGYSSYEQYF. CDR3 nucleotides: TGTGCCATCAAAGGCTATAGCTCCTACGAGCAGTACTTC.

The chain uses TRBV6-2 or TRBV6-3 and TRBJ1-5; no clear D. V lost 10 bases to trimming and J lost 4 bases, with 11 bases between them. CDR1 and CDR2 (germline): MNHEY, SVGEGT. CDR3 length: 12 amino acids. This chain's CDR3 is CAIQRPNQPQHF. The CDR3 DNA reads as TGTGCCATCCAAAGGCCAAATCAGCCCCAGCATTTT.

The rearrangement uses TRBV20-1 and TRBJ2-3; TRBD2 matches at 15 bases. Germline trimming cut 4 bases from V and 8 bases from J; bases unmatched to any gene: 7. The CDR3 totals 15 residues. Germline CDR1 is DFQATT and CDR2 is SNEGSKA (reference sequence). This chain's CDR3 is CSATIPGLAGGTQYF. The CDR3 nucleotides are TGCAGTGCTACCATCCCGGGACTAGCGGGAGGTACGCAGTATTTT.

This clonotype was picked up many times. This sequence joins TRBV25-1 and TRBJ1-2; D uncertain. The germline gives CDR1 MGHDK, CDR2 SYGVNS. V lost 7 bases to trimming and J lost 4 bases, with 13 bases between them. This CDR3 region has 13 residues. CDR3 nucleotide sequence: TGTGCCAGCACCCACGGACGGTTCTATGGCTACACCTTC. It encodes CASTHGRFYGYTF.

This chain uses TRBV7-9 with TRBJ1-1; D unresolved. V was clipped by 5 bases and J by 1 base, with 8 bases between them. The CDR3 length is 13 residues. The germline V gene encodes CDR1 SEHNR and CDR2 FQNEAQ (reference sequence). CDR3 nucleotides: TGTGCCAGCAGCCCGAACGGGAACACTGAAGCTTTCTTT. It specifies CASSPNGNTEAFF. Looking up the rest from reference TRBV7-9 and TRBJ1-1 gives the full variable domain: DTGVSQNPRHKITKRGQNVTFRCDPISEHNRLYWYRQTLGQGPEFLTYFQNEAQLEKSRLLSDRFSAERPKGSFSTLEIQRTEQGDSAMYLCASSPNGNTEAFFGQGTRLTVV.

The chain recombines TRBV20-1 with TRBJ2-4; TRBD1 matches at 9 bases. Matching the DNA end better, TRBJ2-7 makes the J call doubtful. The CDR3 is 15 residues long. Looked up from germline, CDR1 is DFQATT and CDR2 is SNEGSKA (reference sequence). The CDR3 DNA reads TGCAGTGCTTATGCCGGGACAGGGTCCCGTTACGAGCAGTACTTC. It yields the protein CSAYAGTGSRYEQYF.

The chain is built from TRBV29-1 and TRBJ1-1; a possible D gene is TRBD1 (6 bases). V was cut by 5 bases and J by 1 base, with 17 bases left in between. The V gene's germline CDR1 is SQVTM and CDR2 ANQGSEA. The CDR3 extends over 15 amino acids. The chain's CDR3 is CSVRRSAGENTEAFF. As DNA, the CDR3 is TGCAGCGTTAGAAGATCGGCAGGGGAGAACACTGAAGCTTTCTTT.

V usage is TRBV6-2 or TRBV6-3 and J usage is TRBJ2-1; 12 nucleotides agree with TRBD2. The CDR3 sequence is 19 residues long. Germline V CDR1 and CDR2: MNHEY, SVGEGT. V trimming: 10 bases; J trimming: 8 bases; junction bases outside the gene matches: 24. For the CDR3, the DNA is TGTGCCACCGGTCCACCTCCGACAGTCCTAGCGGGGGGGGTCGATGAGCAGTTCTTC. It codes for CATGPPPTVLAGGVDEQFF.